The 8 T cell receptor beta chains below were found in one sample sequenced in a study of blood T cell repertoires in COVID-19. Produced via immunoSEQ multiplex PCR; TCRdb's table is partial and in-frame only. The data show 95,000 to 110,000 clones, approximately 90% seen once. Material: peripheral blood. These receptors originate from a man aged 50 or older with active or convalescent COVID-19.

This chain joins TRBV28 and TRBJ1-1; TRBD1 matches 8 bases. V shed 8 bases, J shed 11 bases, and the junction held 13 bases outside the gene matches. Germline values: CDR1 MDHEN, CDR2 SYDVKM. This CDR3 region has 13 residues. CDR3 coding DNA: TGTGCCAGCCCTCTTGCAGGGGGCCGGTTTGCTTTCTTT. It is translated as CASPLAGGRFAFF. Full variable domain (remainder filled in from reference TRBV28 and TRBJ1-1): DVKVTQSSRYLVKRTGEKVFLECVQDMDHENMFWYRQDPGLGLRLIYFSYDVKMKEKGDIPEGYSVSREKKERFSLILESASTNQTSMYLCASPLAGGRFAFFGQGTRLTVV.

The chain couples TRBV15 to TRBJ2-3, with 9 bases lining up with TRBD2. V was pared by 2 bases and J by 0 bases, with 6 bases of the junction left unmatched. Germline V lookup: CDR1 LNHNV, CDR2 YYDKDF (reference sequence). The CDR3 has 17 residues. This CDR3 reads CATSRNLGTSSTDTQYF. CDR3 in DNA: TGTGCCACCAGCAGAAACCTGGGGACTAGCAGCACAGATACGCAGTATTTT.

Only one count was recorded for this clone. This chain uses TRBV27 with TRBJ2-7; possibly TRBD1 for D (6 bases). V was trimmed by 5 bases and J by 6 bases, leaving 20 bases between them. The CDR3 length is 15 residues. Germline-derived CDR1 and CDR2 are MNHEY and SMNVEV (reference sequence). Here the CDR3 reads CASSNPGGGRVEQYF. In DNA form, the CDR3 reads TGTGCCAGCAGTAACCCCGGTGGGGGCCGGGTCGAGCAGTACTTC.

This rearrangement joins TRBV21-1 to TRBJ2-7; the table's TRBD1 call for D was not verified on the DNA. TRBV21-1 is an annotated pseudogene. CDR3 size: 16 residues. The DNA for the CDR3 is TGTGCCAGCAGCAAAAGGGGATTGGACAAGGTGGGCGAGCAGTACTTC. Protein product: CASSKRGLDKVGEQYF.

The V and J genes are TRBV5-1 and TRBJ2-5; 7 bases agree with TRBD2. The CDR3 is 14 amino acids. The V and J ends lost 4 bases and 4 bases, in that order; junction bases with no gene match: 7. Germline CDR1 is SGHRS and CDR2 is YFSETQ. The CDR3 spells CASSGTGGGETQYF. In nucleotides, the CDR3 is TGCGCCAGCAGCGGCACGGGAGGTGGAGAGACCCAGTACTTC. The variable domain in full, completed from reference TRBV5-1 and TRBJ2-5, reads KAGVTQTPRYLIKTRGQQVTLSCSPISGHRSVSWYQQTPGQGLQFLFEYFSETQRNKGNFPGRFSGRQFSNSRSEMNVSTLELGDSALYLCASSGTGGGETQYFGPGTRLLVL.

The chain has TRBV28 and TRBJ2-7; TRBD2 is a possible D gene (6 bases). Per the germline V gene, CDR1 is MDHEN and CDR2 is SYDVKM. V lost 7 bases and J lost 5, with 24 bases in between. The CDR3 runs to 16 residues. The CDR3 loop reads CASTLPIGGLRDEQYF. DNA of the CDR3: TGTGCCAGCACTCTGCCCATTGGCGGACTACGGGACGAGCAGTACTTC.

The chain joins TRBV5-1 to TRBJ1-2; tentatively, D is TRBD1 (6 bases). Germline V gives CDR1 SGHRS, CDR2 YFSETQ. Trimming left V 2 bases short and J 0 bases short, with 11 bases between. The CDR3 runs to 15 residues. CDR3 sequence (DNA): TGCGCCAGCAGCTTAAATACAGGGCCTAACTATGGCTACACCTTC. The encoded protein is CASSLNTGPNYGYTF.

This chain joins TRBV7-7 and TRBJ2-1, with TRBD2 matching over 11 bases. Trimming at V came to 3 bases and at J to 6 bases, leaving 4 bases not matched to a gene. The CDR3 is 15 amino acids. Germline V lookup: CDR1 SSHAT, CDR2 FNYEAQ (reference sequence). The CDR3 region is CASSFRLAGINEQFF. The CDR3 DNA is TGTGCCAGCAGCTTCCGACTAGCGGGGATCAATGAGCAGTTCTTC.